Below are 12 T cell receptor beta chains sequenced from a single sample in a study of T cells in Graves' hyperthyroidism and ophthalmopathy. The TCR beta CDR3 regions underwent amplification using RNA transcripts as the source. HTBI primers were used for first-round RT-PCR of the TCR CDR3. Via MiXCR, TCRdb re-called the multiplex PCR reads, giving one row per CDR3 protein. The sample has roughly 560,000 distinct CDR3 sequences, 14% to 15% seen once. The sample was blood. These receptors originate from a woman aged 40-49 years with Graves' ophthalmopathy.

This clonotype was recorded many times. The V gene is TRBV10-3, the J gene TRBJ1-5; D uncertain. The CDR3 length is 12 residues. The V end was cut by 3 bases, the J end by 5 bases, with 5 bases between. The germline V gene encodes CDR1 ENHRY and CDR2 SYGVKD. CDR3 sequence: CAISEMDQPQHF. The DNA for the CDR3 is TGTGCCATCAGTGAAATGGATCAGCCCCAGCATTTT.

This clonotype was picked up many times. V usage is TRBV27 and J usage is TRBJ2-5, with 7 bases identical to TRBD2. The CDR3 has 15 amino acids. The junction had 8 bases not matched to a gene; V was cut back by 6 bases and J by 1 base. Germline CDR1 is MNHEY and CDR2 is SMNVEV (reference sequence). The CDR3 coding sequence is TGTGCCAGCAGGCTTAGCGGGTCGATCCAAGAGACCCAGTACTTC. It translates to CASRLSGSIQETQYF.

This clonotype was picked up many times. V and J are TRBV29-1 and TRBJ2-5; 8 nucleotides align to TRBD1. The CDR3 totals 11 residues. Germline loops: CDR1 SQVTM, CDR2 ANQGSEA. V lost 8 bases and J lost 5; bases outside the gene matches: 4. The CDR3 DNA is TGCAGCACCCGACAGGGGGAGACCCAGTACTTC. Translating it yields CSTRQGETQYF. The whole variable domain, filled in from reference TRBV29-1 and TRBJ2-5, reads SAVISQKPSRDICQRGTSLTIQCQVDSQVTMMFWYRQQPGQSLTLIATANQGSEATYESGFVIDKFPISRPNLTFSTLTVSNMSPEDSSIYLCSTRQGETQYFGPGTRLLVL.

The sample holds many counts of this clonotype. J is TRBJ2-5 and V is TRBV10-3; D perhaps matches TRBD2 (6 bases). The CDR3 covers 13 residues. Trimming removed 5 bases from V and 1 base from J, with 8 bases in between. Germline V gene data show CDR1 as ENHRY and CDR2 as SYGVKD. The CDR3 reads CAISPGVQETQYF. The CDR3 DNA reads TGTGCCATCAGTCCGGGGGTCCAAGAGACCCAGTACTTC.

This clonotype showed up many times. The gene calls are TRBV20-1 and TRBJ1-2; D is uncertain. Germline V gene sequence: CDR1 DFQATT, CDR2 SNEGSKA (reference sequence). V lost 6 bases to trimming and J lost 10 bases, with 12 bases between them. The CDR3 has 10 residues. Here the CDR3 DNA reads TGCAGTGCCTTGGGCTCCTACTACACCTTC. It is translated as CSALGSYYTF.

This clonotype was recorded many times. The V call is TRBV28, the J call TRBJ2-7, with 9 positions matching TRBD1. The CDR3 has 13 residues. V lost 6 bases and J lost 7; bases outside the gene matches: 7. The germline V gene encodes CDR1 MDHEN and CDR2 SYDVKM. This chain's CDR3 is CASRETGGREQYF. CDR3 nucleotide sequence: TGTGCCAGCAGGGAAACAGGGGGCCGGGAGCAGTACTTC. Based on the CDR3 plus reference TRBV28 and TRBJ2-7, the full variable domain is DVKVTQSSRYLVKRTGEKVFLECVQDMDHENMFWYRQDPGLGLRLIYFSYDVKMKEKGDIPEGYSVSREKKERFSLILESASTNQTSMYLCASRETGGREQYFGPGTRLTVT.

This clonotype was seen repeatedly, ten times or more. The CDR3 is CASSYRTGGPYEQYF. The CDR3 coding sequence is TGTGCCAGCAGTTACCGGACAGGTGGCCCCTACGAGCAGTACTTC. The J gene is TRBJ2-7, the V gene TRBV6-5; 7 bases are shared with TRBD1. CDR1 MNHEY and CDR2 SVGAGI come from the germline V gene. With V trimmed by 2 bases and J by 2 bases, 6 bases remained unmatched. CDR3 length: 15 amino acids.

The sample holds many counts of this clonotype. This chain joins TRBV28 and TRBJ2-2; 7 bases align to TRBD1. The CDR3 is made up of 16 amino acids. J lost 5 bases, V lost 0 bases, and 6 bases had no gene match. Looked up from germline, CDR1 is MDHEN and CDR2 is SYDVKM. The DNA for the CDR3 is TGTGCCAGCAGTTTATGGGCAGGGGGTGGAACCGGGGAGCTGTTTTTT. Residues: CASSLWAGGGTGELFF.

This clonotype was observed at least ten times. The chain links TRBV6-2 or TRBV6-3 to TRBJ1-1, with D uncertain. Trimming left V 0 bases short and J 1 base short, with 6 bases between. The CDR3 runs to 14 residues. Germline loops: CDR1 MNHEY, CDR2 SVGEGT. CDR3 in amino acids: CASSYSEGNTEAFF. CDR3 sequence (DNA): TGTGCCAGCAGTTACTCAGAAGGGAACACTGAAGCTTTCTTT.

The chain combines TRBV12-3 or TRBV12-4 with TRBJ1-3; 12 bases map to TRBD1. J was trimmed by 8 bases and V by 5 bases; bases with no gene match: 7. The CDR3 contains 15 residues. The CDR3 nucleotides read TGTGCCAGCAGTGGCGGGACAGGGGGCATAGACACCATATATTTT. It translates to CASSGGTGGIDTIYF.

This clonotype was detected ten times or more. The CDR3 coding sequence is TGTGCCAGCAGCTGGACGGGAGGGGGCTATGGCTACACCTTC. Residues: CASSWTGGGYGYTF. The rearrangement links TRBV7-9 to TRBJ1-2; D may be TRBD1 (6 bases). Trimming stripped 4 bases from V and 4 bases from J, with 13 bases between. Germline assignment: CDR1 SEHNR and CDR2 FQNEAQ (reference sequence). CDR3 length: 14 amino acids.

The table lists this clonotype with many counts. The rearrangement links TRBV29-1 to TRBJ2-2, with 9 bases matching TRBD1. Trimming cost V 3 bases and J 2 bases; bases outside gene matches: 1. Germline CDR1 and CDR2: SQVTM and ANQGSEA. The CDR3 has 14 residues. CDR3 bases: TGCAGCGTTGACACAGGGGGCAACACCGGGGAGCTGTTTTTT. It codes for CSVDTGGNTGELFF.